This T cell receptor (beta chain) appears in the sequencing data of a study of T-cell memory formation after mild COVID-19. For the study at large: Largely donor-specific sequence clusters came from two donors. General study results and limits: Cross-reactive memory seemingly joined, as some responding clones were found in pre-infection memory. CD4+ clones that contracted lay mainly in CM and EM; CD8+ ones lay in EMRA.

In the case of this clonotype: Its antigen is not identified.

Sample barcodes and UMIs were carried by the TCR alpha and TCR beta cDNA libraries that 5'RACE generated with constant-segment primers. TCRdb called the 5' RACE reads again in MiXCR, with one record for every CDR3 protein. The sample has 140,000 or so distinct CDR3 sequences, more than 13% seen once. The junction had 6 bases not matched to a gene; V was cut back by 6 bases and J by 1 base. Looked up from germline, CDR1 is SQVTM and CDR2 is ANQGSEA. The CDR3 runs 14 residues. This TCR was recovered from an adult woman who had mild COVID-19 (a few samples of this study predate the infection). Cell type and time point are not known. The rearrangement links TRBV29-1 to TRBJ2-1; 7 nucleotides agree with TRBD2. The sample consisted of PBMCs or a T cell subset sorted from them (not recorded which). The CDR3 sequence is CSVTGGSSYNEQFF. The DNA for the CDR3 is TGCAGCGTCACTGGCGGGAGTTCCTACAATGAGCAGTTCTTC.